These 12 T cell receptor beta chains came from one sample sequenced in a study of T cell responses to AZD1222 COVID-19 vaccine (dated by TCRdb to about 2021). The method behind the library was the immunoSEQ multiplex PCR assay. TCRdb took over this immuneACCESS table, retaining in-frame rearrangements with V and J assigned. Such tables are incomplete; in checked studies, under half of the missing clones stem from an unresolved V gene, and the remainder is unexplained. The sample profile shows 100,000 to 150,000 clones; 90% of them were found once. The ten largest clones take up about 4.3% of the sample. The time point label here, explained by the study, means: baseline before first vaccination. In the paper's terms, the treatment or condition label means: meningococcal conjugate vaccine given as trial control. The sequences come from peripheral blood, collected on day 0 of MenACWY control vaccination. The source of these receptors is an adult in good health.

The chain couples TRBV6-6 to TRBJ1-5; D might be TRBD1 (5 bases). The CDR3 is 16 residues long. V lost 4 bases and J 0 bases, leaving 13 bases between the germline ends. Germline V lookup: CDR1 MNHNY, CDR2 SVGAGI (reference sequence). CDR3 amino acids: CASSFNSGTSNQPQHF. The CDR3 bases are TGTGCCAGCAGTTTCAACTCAGGGACTAGCAATCAGCCCCAGCATTTT.

This clone appeared a single time. The V and J genes are TRBV7-9 and TRBJ1-3; the D gene is possibly TRBD1 (5 bases). This CDR3 is 14 amino acids long. Per germline, CDR1 SEHNR and CDR2 FQNEAQ (reference sequence). The ends were cut back, 6 bases at V and 0 bases at J, with 9 bases in the middle. The CDR3 spells CASRSGVSGNTIYF. CDR3 nucleotides: TGTGCCAGCAGGTCGGGGGTCTCTGGAAACACCATATATTTT. Full variable domain (rest looked up from reference TRBV7-9 and TRBJ1-3): DTGVSQNPRHKITKRGQNVTFRCDPISEHNRLYWYRQTLGQGPEFLTYFQNEAQLEKSRLLSDRFSAERPKGSFSTLEIQRTEQGDSAMYLCASRSGVSGNTIYFGEGSWLTVV.

CDR3 bases: TGTGCCAGCGTGGGGAGAACTAATGAAAAACTGTTTTTT. This gives the protein CASVGRTNEKLFF. This chain joins TRBV28 and TRBJ1-4; D remains ambiguous. Looked up from germline, CDR1 is MDHEN and CDR2 is SYDVKM. Trimming cost V 8 bases and J 1 base, with 8 bases left between them. The CDR3 is 13 amino acids.

J is TRBJ2-7 and V is TRBV2; TRBD2 matches 14 bases. CDR1 and CDR2 from the germline V gene are SNHLY and FYNNEI. J gave up 12 bases and V 5 bases, and 15 bases lay outside the gene matches. The CDR3 covers 16 residues. CDR3 protein: CASSSTNPGLAGEAYF. The DNA of the CDR3 is TGTGCCAGCAGTTCAACAAATCCGGGACTAGCGGGAGAAGCGTACTTC. Filled out from reference TRBV2 and TRBJ2-7, the complete variable domain reads EPEVTQTPSHQVTQMGQEVILRCVPISNHLYFYWYRQILGQKVEFLVSFYNNEISEKSEIFDDQFSVERPDGSNFTLKIRSTKLEDSAMYFCASSSTNPGLAGEAYFGPGTRLTVT.

This clone is a singleton in its sample. The chain uses TRBV2 and TRBJ2-2; D call uncertain. This CDR3 contains 14 residues. Deletions cut 4 bases from V and 4 bases from J, with 10 bases between. Germline V lookup: CDR1 SNHLY, CDR2 FYNNEI. CDR3 coding DNA: TGTGCCAGCAGTGGAGTAACGGTCACCGGGGAGCTGTTTTTT. Translating it yields CASSGVTVTGELFF. Filled out from reference TRBV2 and TRBJ2-2, the complete variable domain reads EPEVTQTPSHQVTQMGQEVILRCVPISNHLYFYWYRQILGQKVEFLVSFYNNEISEKSEIFDDQFSVERPDGSNFTLKIRSTKLEDSAMYFCASSGVTVTGELFFGEGSRLTVL.

This clone was seen once. CDR3 sequence (DNA): TGTGCCAGCAGCTTAGTTACTGGGTTCGGGGCTGAAGCTTTCTTT. This sequence encodes CASSLVTGFGAEAFF. The chain is built from TRBV11-2 and TRBJ1-1; D uncertain. V lost 1 base to trimming and J lost 6 bases, with 15 bases between them. This CDR3 spans 15 amino acids. The V gene's germline CDR1 is SGHAT and CDR2 FQNNGV. Full variable domain (remainder filled in from reference TRBV11-2 and TRBJ1-1): EAGVAQSPRYKIIEKRQSVAFWCNPISGHATLYWYQQILGQGPKLLIQFQNNGVVDDSQLPKDRFSAERLKGVDSTLKIQPAKLEDSAVYLCASSLVTGFGAEAFFGQGTRLTVV.

The chain joins TRBV2 to TRBJ2-4; possible D gene TRBD2, 7 bases. Germline lookup yields CDR1 SNHLY and CDR2 FYNNEI. The CDR3 loop spans 14 amino acids. The V end was cut by 6 bases, the J end by 6 bases, with 15 bases between. The CDR3 is CASRGGGVGNIQYF. CDR3 nucleotides: TGTGCCAGCAGGGGAGGGGGAGTGGGAAACATTCAGTACTTC.

The chain is built from TRBV4-1 and TRBJ2-3; perhaps TRBD1 as D (6 bases). The CDR3 has 15 amino acids. Trimming stripped 4 bases from V and 2 bases from J, with 13 bases between. Germline V gene lookup returns CDR1 MGHRA and CDR2 YSYEKL. The CDR3 loop reads CASSPSGHTTDTQYF. The CDR3 region has the DNA TGCGCCAGCAGCCCCTCGGGACACACCACAGATACGCAGTATTTT.

The chain uses TRBV7-2 and TRBJ1-1, with a weak D call TRBD1 (5 bases). The CDR3 has 13 residues. Germline CDR1 is SGHTA and CDR2 is FQGNSA. The V end was cut by 5 bases, the J end by 1 base, with 8 bases between. The CDR3 DNA is TGTGCCAGCAGCCCCGGACAGAACACTGAAGCTTTCTTT. It codes for CASSPGQNTEAFF.

This chain links TRBV9 with TRBJ1-2; no clear D. This CDR3 is built from 16 residues. CDR1 is SGDLS and CDR2 is YYNGEE in the germline V gene. Trimming stripped 0 bases from V and 4 bases from J, with 16 bases between. CDR3 sequence: CASSVDKATSLYGYTF. Here the CDR3 DNA reads TGTGCCAGCAGCGTAGATAAAGCCACCTCACTCTATGGCTACACCTTC.

The table lists this clone with a count of one. The chain has TRBV27 and TRBJ2-3; tentatively, D is TRBD2 (6 bases). V shed 5 bases and J shed 0 bases, with 18 bases lying between them. The CDR3 runs 17 residues. Germline CDR1 is MNHEY and CDR2 is SMNVEV (reference sequence). CDR3 DNA: TGTGCCAGCAGTCCCTATTCAGGACTATCTAGCACAGATACGCAGTATTTT. Its translation: CASSPYSGLSSTDTQYF.

V gene TRBV6-5 combines with J gene TRBJ1-6; maybe TRBD1 (6 bases). V was shortened by 0 bases and J by 8 bases, with 8 bases between the two germline ends. This CDR3 is 14 amino acids long. The V gene's germline CDR1 is MNHEY and CDR2 SVGAGI. The CDR3 region is CASSYSSGDSPLHF. CDR3 coding DNA: TGTGCCAGCAGTTACTCGTCAGGGGATTCACCCCTCCACTTT.